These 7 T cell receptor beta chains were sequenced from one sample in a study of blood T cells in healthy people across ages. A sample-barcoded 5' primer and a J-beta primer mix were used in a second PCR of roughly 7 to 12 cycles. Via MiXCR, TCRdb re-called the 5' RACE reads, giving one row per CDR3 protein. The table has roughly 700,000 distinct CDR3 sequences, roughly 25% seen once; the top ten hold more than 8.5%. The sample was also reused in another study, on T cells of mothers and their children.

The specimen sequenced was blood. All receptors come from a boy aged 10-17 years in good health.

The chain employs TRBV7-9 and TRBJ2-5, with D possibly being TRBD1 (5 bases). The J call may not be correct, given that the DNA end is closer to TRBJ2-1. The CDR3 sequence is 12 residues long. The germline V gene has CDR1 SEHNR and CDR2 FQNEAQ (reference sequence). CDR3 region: CASSLEGNSQFF. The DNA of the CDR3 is TGTGCCAGCAGCTTAGAGGGGAACTCGCAGTTCTTC.

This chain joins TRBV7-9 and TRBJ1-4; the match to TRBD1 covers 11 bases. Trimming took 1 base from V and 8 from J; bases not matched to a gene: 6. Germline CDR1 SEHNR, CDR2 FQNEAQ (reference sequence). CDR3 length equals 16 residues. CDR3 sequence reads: CASSLELDRGHEKLFF. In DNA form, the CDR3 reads TGTGCCAGCAGCTTAGAGTTGGACAGGGGGCACGAAAAACTGTTTTTT. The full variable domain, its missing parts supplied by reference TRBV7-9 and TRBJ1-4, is DTGVSQNPRHKITKRGQNVTFRCDPISEHNRLYWYRQTLGQGPEFLTYFQNEAQLEKSRLLSDRFSAERPKGSFSTLEIQRTEQGDSAMYLCASSLELDRGHEKLFFGSGTQLSVL.

The chain's CDR3 is CASSLYGTYEQFF. In nucleotides, the CDR3 is TGTGCCAGCAGTTTATACGGGACGTATGAGCAGTTCTTC. V gene TRBV6-6 combines with J gene TRBJ2-5; the D call may be TRBD1 or TRBD2 (5 bases each). The tail of the sequence fits TRBJ2-1 better, so the J call may be wrong. Germline-derived CDR1 and CDR2 are MNHNY and SVGAGI (reference sequence). This CDR3 is 13 amino acids long.

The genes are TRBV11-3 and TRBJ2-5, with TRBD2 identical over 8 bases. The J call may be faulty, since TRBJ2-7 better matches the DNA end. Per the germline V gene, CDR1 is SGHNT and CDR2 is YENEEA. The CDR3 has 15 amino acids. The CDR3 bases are TGTGCCAGCAGCTTAGTTATAGCGGGGAGCTACGAGCAGTACTTC. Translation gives CASSLVIAGSYEQYF.

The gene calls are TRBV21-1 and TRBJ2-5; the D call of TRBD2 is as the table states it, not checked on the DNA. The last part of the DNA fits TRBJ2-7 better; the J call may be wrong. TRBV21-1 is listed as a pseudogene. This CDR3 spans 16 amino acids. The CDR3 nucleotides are TGTGCCAGCAGCCCCCAGAAATTGGATCCCTCCTACGAGCAGTACTTC. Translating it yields CASSPQKLDPSYEQYF.

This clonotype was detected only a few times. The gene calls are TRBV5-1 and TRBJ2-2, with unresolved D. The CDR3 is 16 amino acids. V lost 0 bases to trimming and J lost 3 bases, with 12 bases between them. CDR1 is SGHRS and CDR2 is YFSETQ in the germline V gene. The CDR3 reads CASSLANRAHTGELFF. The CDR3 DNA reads TGCGCCAGCAGCTTGGCCAATAGGGCCCACACCGGGGAGCTGTTTTTT.

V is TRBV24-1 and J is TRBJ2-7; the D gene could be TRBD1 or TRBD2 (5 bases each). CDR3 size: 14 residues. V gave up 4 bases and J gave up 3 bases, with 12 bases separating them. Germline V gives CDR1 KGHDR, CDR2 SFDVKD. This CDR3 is CATSDPGTGYEQYF. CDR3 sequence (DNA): TGTGCCACCAGTGACCCGGGAACAGGCTACGAGCAGTACTTC.